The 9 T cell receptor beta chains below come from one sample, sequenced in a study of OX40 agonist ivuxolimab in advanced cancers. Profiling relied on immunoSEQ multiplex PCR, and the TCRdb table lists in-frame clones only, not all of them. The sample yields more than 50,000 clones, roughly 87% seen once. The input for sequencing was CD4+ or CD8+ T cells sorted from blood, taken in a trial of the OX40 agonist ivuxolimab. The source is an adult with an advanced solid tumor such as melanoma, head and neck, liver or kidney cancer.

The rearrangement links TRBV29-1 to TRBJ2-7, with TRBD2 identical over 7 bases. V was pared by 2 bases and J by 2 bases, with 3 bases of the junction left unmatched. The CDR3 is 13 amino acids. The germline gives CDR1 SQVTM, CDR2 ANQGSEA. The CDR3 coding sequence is TGCAGCGTTGAAAGTGGGAGGGCCTACGAGCAGTACTTC. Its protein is CSVESGRAYEQYF.

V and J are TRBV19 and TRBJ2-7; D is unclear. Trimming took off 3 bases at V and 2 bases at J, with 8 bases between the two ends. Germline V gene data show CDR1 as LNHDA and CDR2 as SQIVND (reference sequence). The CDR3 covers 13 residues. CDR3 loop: CASSMNSAYEQYF. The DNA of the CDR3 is TGTGCCAGTAGTATGAACTCGGCCTACGAGCAGTACTTC.

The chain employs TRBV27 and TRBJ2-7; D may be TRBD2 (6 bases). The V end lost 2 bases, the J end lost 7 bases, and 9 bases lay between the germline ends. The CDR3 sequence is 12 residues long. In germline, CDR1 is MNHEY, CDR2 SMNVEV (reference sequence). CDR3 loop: CASSLQGGEQYF. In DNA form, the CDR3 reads TGTGCCAGCAGTTTACAGGGAGGAGAGCAGTACTTC.

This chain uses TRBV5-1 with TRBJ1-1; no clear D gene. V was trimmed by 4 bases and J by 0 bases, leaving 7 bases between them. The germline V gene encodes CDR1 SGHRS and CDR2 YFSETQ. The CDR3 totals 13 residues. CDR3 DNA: TGCGCCAGCAGCGGGGAAATGAACACTGAAGCTTTCTTT. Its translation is CASSGEMNTEAFF.

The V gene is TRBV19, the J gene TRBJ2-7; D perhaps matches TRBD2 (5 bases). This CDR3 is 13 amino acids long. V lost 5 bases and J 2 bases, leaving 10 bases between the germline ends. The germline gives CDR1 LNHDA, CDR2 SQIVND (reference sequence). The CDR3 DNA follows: TGTGCCAGTAGTGCCCGGGAAGCCTACGAGCAGTACTTC. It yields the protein CASSAREAYEQYF. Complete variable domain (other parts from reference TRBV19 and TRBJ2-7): DGGITQSPKYLFRKEGQNVTLSCEQNLNHDAMYWYRQDPGQGLRLIYYSQIVNDFQKGDIAEGYSVSREKKESFPLTVTSAQKNPTAFYLCASSAREAYEQYFGPGTRLTVT.

Here the CDR3 reads CASRPAGGGYEQYF. In DNA, the CDR3 is TGTGCCAGTAGACCAGCGGGAGGTGGTTACGAGCAGTACTTC. J is TRBJ2-7 and V is TRBV19; 9 bases align to TRBD2. The germline gives CDR1 LNHDA, CDR2 SQIVND (reference sequence). Trimming removed 6 bases from V and 4 bases from J; junction bases left unmatched: 7. This CDR3 comprises 14 residues.

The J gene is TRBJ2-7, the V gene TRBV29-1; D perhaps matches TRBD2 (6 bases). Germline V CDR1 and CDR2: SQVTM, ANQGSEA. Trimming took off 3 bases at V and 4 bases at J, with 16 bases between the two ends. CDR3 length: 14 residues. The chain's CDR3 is CSVDPGTDTYEQYF. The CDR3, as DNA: TGCAGCGTTGACCCCGGGACTGATACTTACGAGCAGTACTTC.

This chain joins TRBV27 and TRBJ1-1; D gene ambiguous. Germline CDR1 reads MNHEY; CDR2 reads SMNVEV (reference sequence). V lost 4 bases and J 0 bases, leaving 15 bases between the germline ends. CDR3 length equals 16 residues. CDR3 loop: CASSSPTQTVNTEAFF. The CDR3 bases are TGTGCCAGCAGTTCCCCGACCCAGACGGTGAACACTGAAGCTTTCTTT.

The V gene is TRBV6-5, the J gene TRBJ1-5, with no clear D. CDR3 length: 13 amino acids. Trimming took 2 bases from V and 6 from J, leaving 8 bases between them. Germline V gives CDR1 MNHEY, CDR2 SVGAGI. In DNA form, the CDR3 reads TGTGCCAGCAGTTACGGGCCTGGTCAGCCCCAGCATTTT. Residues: CASSYGPGQPQHF.